The entry that follows covers one T cell receptor beta chain sequence. TCRdb's copy holds only in-frame clones and misses some; the assay was immunoSEQ multiplex PCR. The sample records 110,000 to 150,000 clones, 60% to 85% being singletons. The sample is drawn from a study of cytotoxic CD8 clonotypes in ibrutinib-treated CLL. This CDR3 has 18 amino acids. CDR1 and CDR2 (germline): SGHRS, YFSETQ. V was clipped by 4 bases and J by 0 bases; unmatched bases: 11. The V and J genes are TRBV5-1 and TRBJ1-3; 9 nucleotides align to TRBD1. Sample: PBMCs, taken after 24 months of ibrutinib treatment. The receptor was derived from a human donor with chronic lymphocytic leukemia. The CDR3 bases are TGCGCCAGCAGCCCGGGACAGGGCATTCCGAGCTCTGGAAACACCATATATTTT. It yields the protein CASSPGQGIPSSGNTIYF.